This record looks at one TCR beta chain sequence and its context. This sample was included in a study of T cell changes during pregnancy in multiple sclerosis. Generated by immunoSEQ multiplex PCR, the TCRdb table keeps only in-frame clones and is missing some. The data contain tens of thousands of clones, over 85% of them singletons. The CDR3 has 14 amino acids. Germline CDR1 is SGHTA and CDR2 is FQGNSA. V shed 10 bases, J shed 6 bases, and the junction held 10 bases outside the gene matches. This clonotype was sampled from a female donor in good health, enrolled as a control in a pregnancy study. The sample here was CD4+ T cells from peripheral blood mononuclear cells, taken in the second trimester of pregnancy. J is TRBJ2-4 and V is TRBV7-2; 9 positions agree with TRBD1. CDR3 sequence: CATRQGGSGNIQYF. The DNA of the CDR3 is TGTGCCACCAGACAGGGGGGATCAGGAAACATTCAGTACTTC.